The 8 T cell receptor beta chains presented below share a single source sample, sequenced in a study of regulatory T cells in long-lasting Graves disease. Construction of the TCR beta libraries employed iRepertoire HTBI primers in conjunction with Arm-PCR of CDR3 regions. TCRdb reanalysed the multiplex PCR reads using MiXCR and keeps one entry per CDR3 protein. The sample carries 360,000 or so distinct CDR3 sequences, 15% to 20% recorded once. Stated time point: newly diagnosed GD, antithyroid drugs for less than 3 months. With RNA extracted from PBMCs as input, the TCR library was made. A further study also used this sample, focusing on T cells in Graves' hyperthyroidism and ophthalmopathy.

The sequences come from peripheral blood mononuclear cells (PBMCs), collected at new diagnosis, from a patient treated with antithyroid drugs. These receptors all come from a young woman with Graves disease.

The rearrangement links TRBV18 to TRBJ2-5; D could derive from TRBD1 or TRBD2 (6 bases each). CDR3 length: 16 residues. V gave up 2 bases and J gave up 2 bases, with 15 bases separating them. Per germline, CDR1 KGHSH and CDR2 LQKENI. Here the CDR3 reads CASSPGAGQVQETQYF. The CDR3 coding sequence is TGTGCCAGCTCACCAGGGGCGGGACAAGTTCAAGAGACCCAGTACTTC.

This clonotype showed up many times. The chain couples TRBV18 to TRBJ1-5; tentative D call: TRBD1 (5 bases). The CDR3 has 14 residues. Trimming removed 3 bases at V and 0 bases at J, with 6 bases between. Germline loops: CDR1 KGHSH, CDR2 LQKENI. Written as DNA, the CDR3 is TGTGCCAGCTCACCCCAGGGTAGCAATCAGCCCCAGCATTTT. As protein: CASSPQGSNQPQHF.

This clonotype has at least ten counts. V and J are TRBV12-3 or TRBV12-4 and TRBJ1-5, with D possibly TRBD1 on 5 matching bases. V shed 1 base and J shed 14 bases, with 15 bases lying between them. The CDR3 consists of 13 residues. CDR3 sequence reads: CASSLGQSLLKHF. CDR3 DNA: TGTGCCAGCAGTTTAGGACAGTCGTTGCTAAAGCATTTT.

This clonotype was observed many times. The CDR3 DNA follows: TGTGCCAGCAGCTTAAGGACTAGCGGGGCCTACGAGCAGTACTTC. This sequence encodes CASSLRTSGAYEQYF. The genes are TRBV5-6 and TRBJ2-7; 12 positions agree with TRBD2. There are 15 residues in the CDR3. The trim removed 2 bases at V and 2 bases at J, leaving 2 bases unmatched. Looked up from germline, CDR1 is SGHDT and CDR2 is YYEEEE.

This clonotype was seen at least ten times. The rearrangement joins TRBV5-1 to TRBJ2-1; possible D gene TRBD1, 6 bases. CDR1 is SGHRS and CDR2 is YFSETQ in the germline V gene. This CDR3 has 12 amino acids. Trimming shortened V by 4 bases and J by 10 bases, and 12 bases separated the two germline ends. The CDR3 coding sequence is TGCGCCAGCAGCGCACAGGGTCAAGAGCAGTTCTTC. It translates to CASSAQGQEQFF. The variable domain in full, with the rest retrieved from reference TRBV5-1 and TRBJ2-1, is KAGVTQTPRYLIKTRGQQVTLSCSPISGHRSVSWYQQTPGQGLQFLFEYFSETQRNKGNFPGRFSGRQFSNSRSEMNVSTLELGDSALYLCASSAQGQEQFFGPGTRLTVL.

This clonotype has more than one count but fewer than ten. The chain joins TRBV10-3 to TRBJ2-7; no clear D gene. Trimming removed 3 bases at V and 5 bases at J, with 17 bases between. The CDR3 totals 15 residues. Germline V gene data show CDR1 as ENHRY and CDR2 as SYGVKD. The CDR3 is CAISDGRAPGDEQYF. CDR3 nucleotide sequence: TGTGCCATCAGTGATGGAAGGGCCCCTGGAGACGAGCAGTACTTC.

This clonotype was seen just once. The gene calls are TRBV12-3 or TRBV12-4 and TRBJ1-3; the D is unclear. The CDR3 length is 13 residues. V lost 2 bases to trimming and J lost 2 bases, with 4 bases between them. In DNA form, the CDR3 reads TGTGCCAGCAGTTTAAACACTGGAAACACCATATATTTT. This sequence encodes CASSLNTGNTIYF.

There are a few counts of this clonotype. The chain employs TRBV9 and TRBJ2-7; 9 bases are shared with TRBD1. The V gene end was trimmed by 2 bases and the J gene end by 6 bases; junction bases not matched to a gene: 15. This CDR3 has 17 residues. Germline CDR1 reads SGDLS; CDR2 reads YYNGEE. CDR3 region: CASSVSAGTGQAVEQYF. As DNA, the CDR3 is TGTGCCAGCAGCGTCTCGGCTGGGACAGGGCAAGCTGTCGAGCAGTACTTC.